This entry lists 17 T cell receptor beta chains sequenced from one sample in a study of blood T cells in healthy people across ages. A second about 6 to 12 cycle PCR used barcoded and J-beta primers. TCRdb re-derived calls from the 5' RACE reads in MiXCR, one entry per CDR3 protein. The sample has more than 900,000 distinct CDR3 sequences; 25% are singletons. The sample was also linked to a second study, of T cells of mothers and their children.

The specimen was blood. The receptor set was obtained from a girl aged 2-10 years in good health.

V gene TRBV18 combines with J gene TRBJ2-3; D assignment may be TRBD1 or TRBD2 (5 bases each). Germline CDR1 KGHSH, CDR2 LQKENI. The CDR3 is made up of 13 amino acids. V was shortened by 7 bases and J by 1 base, with 9 bases between the two germline ends. The CDR3 is CASFGTRTDTQYF. Here the CDR3 DNA reads TGTGCCAGCTTCGGGACCCGCACAGATACGCAGTATTTT. The full variable domain, its missing parts supplied by reference TRBV18 and TRBJ2-3, is NAGVMQNPRHLVRRRGQEARLRCSPMKGHSHVYWYRQLPEEGLKFMVYLQKENIIDESGMPKERFSAEFPKEGPSILRIQQVVRGDSAAYFCASFGTRTDTQYFGPGTRLTVL.

The chain joins TRBV6-6 to TRBJ1-2; D not resolved. The CDR3 length is 10 residues. CDR1 is MNHNY and CDR2 is SVGAGI in the germline V gene (reference sequence). Trimming stripped 5 bases from V and 8 bases from J, with 6 bases between. The CDR3, as DNA: TGTGCCAGCAGTAACTGGGGCTACACCTTC. Translating it yields CASSNWGYTF.

The chain uses TRBV29-1 and TRBJ1-1; D not certain. CDR3 size: 11 residues. Trimming pared 1 base from V and 3 bases from J, leaving 3 bases between. The germline CDR1 and CDR2 sequences are SQVTM and ANQGSEA. The CDR3 region has the DNA TGCAGCGTTGAAGTGGACACTGAAGCTTTCTTT. The encoded protein is CSVEVDTEAFF.

The rearrangement uses TRBV3-1 and TRBJ2-1; 11 nucleotides line up with TRBD2. V shed 2 bases and J 8 bases; nucleotides not matched to a gene: 8. The CDR3 length is 16 residues. CDR1 and CDR2 (germline): LGHDT, YNNKEL (reference sequence). This CDR3 reads CASSQRPSGRMDEQFF. CDR3 DNA: TGTGCCAGCAGCCAACGTCCTAGCGGGAGGATGGATGAGCAGTTCTTC.

This clonotype appeared a few times. The V call is TRBV4-1, the J call TRBJ2-1; D is unresolved. V was trimmed by 2 bases and J by 0 bases, leaving 5 bases between them. This CDR3 spans 14 amino acids. Germline V gene sequence: CDR1 MGHRA, CDR2 YSYEKL. CDR3 coding DNA: TGCGCCAGCAGCCAACTGTTCTCCTACAATGAGCAGTTCTTC. This gives the protein CASSQLFSYNEQFF.

J is TRBJ2-1 and V is TRBV20-1; the D is unclear. The germline V gene has CDR1 DFQATT and CDR2 SNEGSKA (reference sequence). The CDR3 length is 14 residues. V was clipped by 6 bases and J by 0 bases, with 12 bases between them. The CDR3 nucleotides read TGCAGTGCAGAGGACGACTTCTCCTACAATGAGCAGTTCTTC. Its protein product is CSAEDDFSYNEQFF.

This clonotype showed up just a few times. The rearrangement uses TRBV5-1 and TRBJ2-7, with 10 bases matching TRBD2. Germline V CDR1 and CDR2: SGHRS, YFSETQ. The length of the CDR3 is 15 residues. V lost 0 bases to trimming and J lost 4 bases; unmatched junction nucleotides: 4. The CDR3 DNA follows: TGCGCCAGCAGCTTGGATACTAGCGGGATGTACGAGCAGTACTTC. Protein: CASSLDTSGMYEQYF.

This clonotype was picked up a small number of times. V usage is TRBV9 and J usage is TRBJ2-5, with TRBD2 identical over 14 bases. V lost 4 bases to trimming and J lost 5 bases; unmatched junction nucleotides: 10. Germline loops: CDR1 SGDLS, CDR2 YYNGEE. The CDR3 loop spans 17 amino acids. The CDR3 here is CASSHGLAGGGEETQYF. Here the CDR3 DNA reads TGTGCCAGCAGCCACGGACTAGCGGGAGGAGGGGAGGAGACCCAGTACTTC.

The genes are TRBV12-3 or TRBV12-4 and TRBJ2-7; 9 bases align to TRBD1. The CDR3 runs 15 residues. V was clipped by 6 bases and J by 4 bases; unmatched bases: 10. The CDR3, as DNA: TGTGCCAGCAGGATGGGACAGGGCGGAAGGTACGAGCAGTACTTC. The encoded protein is CASRMGQGGRYEQYF.

V usage is TRBV12-3 or TRBV12-4 and J usage is TRBJ1-4; D is possibly TRBD1 (5 bases). Trimming stripped 7 bases from V and 7 bases from J, with 13 bases between. The CDR3 spans 13 residues. The CDR3 DNA follows: TGTGCCAGCAAGGGGCAGGATACTGAAAAACTGTTTTTT. The encoded protein is CASKGQDTEKLFF.

This chain links TRBV7-9 with TRBJ2-3; either TRBD1 or TRBD2 may fit D (5 bases each). V lost 5 bases, J lost 0 bases, and 18 bases lay in between. The CDR3 runs 17 residues. Germline V gene data show CDR1 as SEHNR and CDR2 as FQNEAQ (reference sequence). The CDR3 region is CASSPSGLSFSTDTQYF. The CDR3 DNA reads TGTGCCAGCAGCCCGTCGGGGCTGTCCTTTAGCACAGATACGCAGTATTTT.

In this sample, this clonotype turned up a few times. The chain has TRBV29-1 and TRBJ2-5, with D perhaps matching TRBD1 (6 bases). This CDR3 has 13 amino acids. The germline V gene encodes CDR1 SQVTM and CDR2 ANQGSEA. The V gene lost 7 bases and the J gene lost 3 bases, with 15 bases spanning the gap. CDR3 DNA sequence: TGCAGCGAAAGCCCCCCAGGGGAAGAGACCCAGTACTTC. Protein product: CSESPPGEETQYF. The full variable domain, with the rest looked up from reference TRBV29-1 and TRBJ2-5, is SAVISQKPSRDICQRGTSLTIQCQVDSQVTMMFWYRQQPGQSLTLIATANQGSEATYESGFVIDKFPISRPNLTFSTLTVSNMSPEDSSIYLCSESPPGEETQYFGPGTRLLVL.

The CDR3 DNA reads TGTGCCAGCAGTTTATCGTCAGGCTTCTTCTATGGCTACACCTTC. Translating it yields CASSLSSGFFYGYTF. The rearrangement joins TRBV28 to TRBJ1-2; D is uncertain. Germline assignment: CDR1 MDHEN and CDR2 SYDVKM. The CDR3 is made up of 15 amino acids. V was shortened by 1 base and J by 4 bases, with 13 bases between the two germline ends.

This clonotype was recorded a few times. The chain couples TRBV6-2 or TRBV6-3 to TRBJ1-5; no firm D call. Trimming took 0 bases from V and 7 from J, leaving 16 bases between them. The germline gives CDR1 MNHEY, CDR2 SVGEGT. This CDR3 is 16 amino acids long. DNA of the CDR3: TGTGCCAGCAGTTACTCAATCGGGGAAGGAGGGCAGCCCCAGCATTTT. Residues: CASSYSIGEGGQPQHF.

This clonotype was picked up one time. The chain carries TRBV15 and TRBJ1-5, with a possible D match to TRBD1 (6 bases). V gave up 4 bases and J gave up 2 bases, with 12 bases separating them. The CDR3 length is 15 residues. Germline V gives CDR1 LNHNV, CDR2 YYDKDF (reference sequence). CDR3 DNA sequence: TGTGCCACCAGCACCCGGACAGAGGGCAATCAGCCCCAGCATTTT. Its protein is CATSTRTEGNQPQHF.

This clonotype was found a few times. The CDR3 reads CASSLTGTRYEQYF. CDR3 DNA: TGTGCCAGCAGTTTAACGGGGACTAGATACGAGCAGTACTTC. The chain employs TRBV28 and TRBJ2-7, with 8 positions matching TRBD2. Trimming at V came to 2 bases and at J to 4 bases, leaving 4 bases not matched to a gene. The CDR3 loop spans 14 amino acids. Germline lookup yields CDR1 MDHEN and CDR2 SYDVKM. The variable domain in full, with the rest retrieved from reference TRBV28 and TRBJ2-7, is DVKVTQSSRYLVKRTGEKVFLECVQDMDHENMFWYRQDPGLGLRLIYFSYDVKMKEKGDIPEGYSVSREKKERFSLILESASTNQTSMYLCASSLTGTRYEQYFGPGTRLTVT.

This clonotype showed up just a few times. The chain combines TRBV20-1 with TRBJ2-2; no reliable D call. The CDR3 has 15 residues. Germline V lookup: CDR1 DFQATT, CDR2 SNEGSKA (reference sequence). The V end was cut by 0 bases, the J end by 4 bases, with 12 bases between. CDR3 protein: CSARDRKVFTGELFF. The CDR3 nucleotides are TGCAGTGCTAGAGATCGGAAGGTATTCACCGGGGAGCTGTTTTTT.